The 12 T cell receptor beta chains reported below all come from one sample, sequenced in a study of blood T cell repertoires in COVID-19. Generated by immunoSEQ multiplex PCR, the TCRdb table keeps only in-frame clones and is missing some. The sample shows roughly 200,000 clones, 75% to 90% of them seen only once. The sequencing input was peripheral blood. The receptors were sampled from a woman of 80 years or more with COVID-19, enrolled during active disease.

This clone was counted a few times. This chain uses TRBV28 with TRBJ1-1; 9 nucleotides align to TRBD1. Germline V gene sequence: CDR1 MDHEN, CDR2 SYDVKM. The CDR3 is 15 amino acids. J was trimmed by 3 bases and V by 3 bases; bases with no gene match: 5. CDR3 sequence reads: CASSLTGGVDTEAFF. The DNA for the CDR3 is TGTGCCAGCAGTTTGACAGGGGGGGTTGACACTGAAGCTTTCTTT.

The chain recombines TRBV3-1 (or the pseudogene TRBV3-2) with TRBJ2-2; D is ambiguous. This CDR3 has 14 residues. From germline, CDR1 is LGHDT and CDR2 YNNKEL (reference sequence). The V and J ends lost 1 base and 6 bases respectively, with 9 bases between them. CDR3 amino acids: CASSQAPSAGELFF. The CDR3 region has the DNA TGTGCCAGCAGCCAAGCCCCGTCAGCCGGGGAGCTGTTTTTT.

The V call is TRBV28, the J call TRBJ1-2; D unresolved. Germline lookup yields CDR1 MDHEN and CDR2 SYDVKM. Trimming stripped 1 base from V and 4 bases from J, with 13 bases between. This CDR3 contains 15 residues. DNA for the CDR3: TGTGCCAGCAGTTTATCGGAACAGAGAGCCTATGGCTACACCTTC. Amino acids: CASSLSEQRAYGYTF.

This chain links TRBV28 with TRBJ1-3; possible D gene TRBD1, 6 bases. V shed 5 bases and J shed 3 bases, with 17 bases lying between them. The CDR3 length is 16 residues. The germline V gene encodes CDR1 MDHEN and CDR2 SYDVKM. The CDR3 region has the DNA TGTGCCAGCAGTACTTACAGGGCAGCAAGTGGAAACACCATATATTTT. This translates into CASSTYRAASGNTIYF. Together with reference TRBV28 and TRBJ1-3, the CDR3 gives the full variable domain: DVKVTQSSRYLVKRTGEKVFLECVQDMDHENMFWYRQDPGLGLRLIYFSYDVKMKEKGDIPEGYSVSREKKERFSLILESASTNQTSMYLCASSTYRAASGNTIYFGEGSWLTVV.

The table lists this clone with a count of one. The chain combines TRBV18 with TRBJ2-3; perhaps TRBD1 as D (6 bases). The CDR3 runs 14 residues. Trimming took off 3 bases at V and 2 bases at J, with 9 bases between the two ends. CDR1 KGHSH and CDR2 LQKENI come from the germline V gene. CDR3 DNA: TGTGCCAGCTCACCGGACAGCCACACAGATACGCAGTATTTT. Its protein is CASSPDSHTDTQYF.

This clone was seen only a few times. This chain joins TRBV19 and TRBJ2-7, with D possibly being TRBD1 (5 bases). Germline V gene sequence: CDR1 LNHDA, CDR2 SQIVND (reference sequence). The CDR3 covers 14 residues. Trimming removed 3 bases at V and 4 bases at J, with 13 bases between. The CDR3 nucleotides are TGTGCCAGTAGTATTGCAGGGCCAGATTACGAGCAGTACTTC. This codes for CASSIAGPDYEQYF.

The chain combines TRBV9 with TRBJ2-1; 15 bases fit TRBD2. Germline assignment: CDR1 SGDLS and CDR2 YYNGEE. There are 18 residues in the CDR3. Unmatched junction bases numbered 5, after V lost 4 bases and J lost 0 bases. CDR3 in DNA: TGTGCCAGCAGCACAGGACTAGCGGGAGGGAGCTCCTACAATGAGCAGTTCTTC. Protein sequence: CASSTGLAGGSSYNEQFF.

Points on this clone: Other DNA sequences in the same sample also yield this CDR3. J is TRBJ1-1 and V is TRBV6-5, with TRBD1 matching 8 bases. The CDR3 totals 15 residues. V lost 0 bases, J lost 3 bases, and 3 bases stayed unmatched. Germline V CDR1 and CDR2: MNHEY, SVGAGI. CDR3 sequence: CASSYSDRVDTEAFF. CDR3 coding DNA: TGTGCCAGCAGTTACTCGGACAGGGTGGACACTGAAGCTTTCTTT.

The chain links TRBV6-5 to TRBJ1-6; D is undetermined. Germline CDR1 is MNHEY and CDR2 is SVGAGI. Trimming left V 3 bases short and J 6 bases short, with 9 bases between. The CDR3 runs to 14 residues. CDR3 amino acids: CASSYLEPNSPLHF. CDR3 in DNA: TGTGCCAGCAGTTATTTAGAGCCTAATTCACCCCTCCACTTT.

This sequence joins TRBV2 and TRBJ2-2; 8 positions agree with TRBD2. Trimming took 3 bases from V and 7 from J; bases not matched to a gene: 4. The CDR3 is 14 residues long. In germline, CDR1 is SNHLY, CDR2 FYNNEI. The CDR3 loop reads CASSEGGGNGELFF. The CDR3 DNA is TGTGCCAGCAGTGAGGGCGGGGGGAACGGGGAGCTGTTTTTT.

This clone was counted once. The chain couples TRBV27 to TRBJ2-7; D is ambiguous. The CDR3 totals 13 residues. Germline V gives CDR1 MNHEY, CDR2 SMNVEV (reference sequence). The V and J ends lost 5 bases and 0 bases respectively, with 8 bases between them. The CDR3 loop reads CASSRSFSYEQYF. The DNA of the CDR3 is TGTGCCAGCAGTCGGTCCTTCTCCTACGAGCAGTACTTC.

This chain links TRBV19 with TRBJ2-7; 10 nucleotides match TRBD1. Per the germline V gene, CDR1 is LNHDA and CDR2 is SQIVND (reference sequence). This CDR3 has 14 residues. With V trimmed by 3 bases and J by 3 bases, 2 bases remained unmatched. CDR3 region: CASSMRTGGYEQYF. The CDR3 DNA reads TGTGCCAGTAGTATGCGGACAGGGGGCTACGAGCAGTACTTC. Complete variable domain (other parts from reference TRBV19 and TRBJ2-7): DGGITQSPKYLFRKEGQNVTLSCEQNLNHDAMYWYRQDPGQGLRLIYYSQIVNDFQKGDIAEGYSVSREKKESFPLTVTSAQKNPTAFYLCASSMRTGGYEQYFGPGTRLTVT.